This entry describes one T cell receptor (beta chain). Its antigen is unknown. V lost 5 bases and J lost 10; bases outside the gene matches: 6. The CDR3 totals 15 residues. The germline V gene has CDR1 SGHVT and CDR2 SQSDAQ. Each diagnosis was grounded in clinical symptoms, serum thyroxine and TRAb, thyroid ultrasound, and orbital computed tomography. RNA transcripts served as the template for amplifying TCR beta CDR3 regions. Researchers ran a first-round RT-PCR on the TCR CDR3 using the HTBI primer set. MiXCR, run by TCRdb on the multiplex PCR reads, gives a single entry per CDR3 protein. The sample has some 510,000 distinct CDR3 sequences, under 60% seen once. The data derive from a study of T cells in Graves' hyperthyroidism and ophthalmopathy. Whole-study results and caveats: Most thyroid clonotypes with frequency above 0.001 were detected in blood. A model using 13 V-J features told ophthalmopathy apart from stable hyperthyroidism.

Sequencing used peripheral blood or thyroid tissue (not recorded which). This TCR was sampled from a woman aged 18-29 years with Graves' hyperthyroidism. This sequence joins TRBV7-4 and TRBJ1-6; TRBD1 matches at 12 bases. CDR3 in amino acids: CASSGGTGGSSPLHF. CDR3 bases: TGTGCCAGCAGCGGCGGGACAGGGGGCTCCTCACCCCTCCACTTT.